This entry lists 32 T cell receptor beta chains sequenced from one sample in a study of blood T cell repertoires in COVID-19. Generated by immunoSEQ multiplex PCR, the TCRdb table keeps only in-frame clones and is missing some. Of approximately 210,000 clones in the sample, about 79% were seen once. Sequenced input: PBMCs or T cells enriched from blood (not recorded which). The receptors here all came from a woman between 55 and 75 years old who had recovered from COVID-19.

V is TRBV9 and J is TRBJ1-5; no clear D gene. The germline gives CDR1 SGDLS, CDR2 YYNGEE. This CDR3 is 15 amino acids long. The germline V and J ends were trimmed by 0 bases and 0 bases, with 7 bases remaining between them. The DNA of the CDR3 is TGTGCCAGCAGCGTAGATACAGATAGCAATCAGCCCCAGCATTTT. This sequence encodes CASSVDTDSNQPQHF.

The V call is TRBV13, the J call TRBJ1-2, with 9 bases matching TRBD1. This CDR3 spans 15 amino acids. The germline V gene encodes CDR1 PRHDT and CDR2 FYEKMQ (reference sequence). Trimming cost V 5 bases and J 4 bases; bases outside gene matches: 8. The CDR3 reads CASSPQGAEIYGYTF. The CDR3 DNA reads TGTGCCAGCAGCCCACAGGGGGCCGAGATCTATGGCTACACCTTC.

The J gene is TRBJ1-5, the V gene TRBV19; D might be TRBD1 (6 bases). Germline CDR1 LNHDA, CDR2 SQIVND (reference sequence). V lost 3 bases, J lost 7 bases, and 13 bases lay in between. The CDR3 totals 14 residues. CDR3 in DNA: TGTGCCAGTAGTATTGCAGGGGCGCACCAGCCCCAGCATTTT. Translating gives CASSIAGAHQPQHF.

The rearrangement uses TRBV29-1 and TRBJ2-7; possible D gene TRBD2, 6 bases. Trimming cost V 4 bases and J 6 bases, with 16 bases left between them. The V gene's germline CDR1 is SQVTM and CDR2 ANQGSEA. The CDR3 is 13 residues long. CDR3 nucleotides: TGCAGCGTTGGGTTGACCCTCGGGGGCGAGCAGTACTTC. It encodes CSVGLTLGGEQYF.

V gene TRBV5-4 combines with J gene TRBJ2-7; D is possibly TRBD2 (7 bases). CDR3 length: 14 residues. CDR1 and CDR2 from the germline V gene are SGHNT and YYREEE (reference sequence). The CDR3 region has the DNA TGTGCGAGTGCTGGGGGCGCGGGGGCTTACGAGCAGTACTTC. This gives the protein CASAGGAGAYEQYF.

The V and J genes are TRBV9 and TRBJ2-1; 7 positions match TRBD1. With 4 bases clipped from V and 5 bases from J, the junction kept 12 bases outside the gene matches. Germline CDR1 SGDLS, CDR2 YYNGEE. The CDR3 sequence is 16 residues long. CDR3 nucleotides: TGTGCCAGCAGCCCCCCCTTTAGGGGGCCCGACAATGAGCAGTTCTTC. Translation gives CASSPPFRGPDNEQFF.

This clone has just a few counts. J is TRBJ2-7 and V is TRBV14, with D tentatively TRBD1 (6 bases). The CDR3 is 15 amino acids. V lost 6 bases to trimming and J lost 0 bases, with 15 bases between them. Germline V CDR1 and CDR2: SGHDN, FVKESK. CDR3 sequence reads: CASSQNRDNSYEQYF. The CDR3 DNA follows: TGTGCCAGCAGTCAGAACCGGGACAACTCCTACGAGCAGTACTTC.

The chain recombines TRBV7-9 with TRBJ1-6; 8 bases are a match to TRBD1. V dropped 1 base and J dropped 5; count of bases not matched to a gene: 4. This CDR3 has 16 residues. Germline-derived CDR1 and CDR2 are SEHNR and FQNEAQ (reference sequence). The CDR3 DNA sequence: TGTGCCAGCAGCTTAGTCAGGGGGCCGGATAATTCACCCCTCCACTTT. This codes for CASSLVRGPDNSPLHF.

The genes are TRBV6-2 or TRBV6-3 and TRBJ2-7; no clear D gene. This CDR3 comprises 13 residues. V lost 0 bases to trimming and J lost 4 bases, with 7 bases between them. Germline CDR1 and CDR2: MNHEY and SVGEGT. CDR3 nucleotide sequence: TGTGCCAGCAGTTACTCCTTGCGGTACGAGCAGTACTTC. This sequence encodes CASSYSLRYEQYF.

This chain uses TRBV3-1 (or the pseudogene TRBV3-2) with TRBJ1-2, with 7 bases lining up with TRBD1. Germline trimming cut 5 bases from V and 1 base from J; bases unmatched to any gene: 4. The V gene's germline CDR1 is LGHDT and CDR2 YNNKEL (reference sequence). The CDR3 is 14 amino acids. The CDR3 loop is CASSGTEINYGYTF. The CDR3 DNA sequence: TGTGCCAGCAGCGGGACAGAAATTAACTATGGCTACACCTTC.

CDR3 nucleotide sequence: TGTGCCAGCAGCTTGTCCAACAGGCTTGAAAAACTGTTTTTT. Protein: CASSLSNRLEKLFF. The V and J genes are TRBV7-2 and TRBJ1-4; perhaps TRBD1 as D (5 bases). Trimming left V 3 bases short and J 7 bases short, with 12 bases between. This CDR3 region has 14 residues. Germline CDR1 is SGHTA and CDR2 is FQGNSA. The full variable domain, in which reference TRBV7-2 and TRBJ1-4 provide the parts outside the CDR3, is GAGVSQSPSNKVTEKGKDVELRCDPISGHTALYWYRQSLGQGLEFLIYFQGNSAPDKSGLPSDRFSAERTGGSVSTLTIQRTQQEDSAVYLCASSLSNRLEKLFFGSGTQLSVL.

This clone was picked up one time. The chain couples TRBV30 to TRBJ1-1, with D unresolved. There are 14 residues in the CDR3. V gave up 4 bases and J gave up 7 bases, with 19 bases separating them. CDR1 and CDR2 (germline): GTSNPN, SVGIG (reference sequence). The CDR3 DNA reads as TGTGCCTGGACCGTGGGCCCAGCAGGTTATGAAGCTTTCTTT. Translating it yields CAWTVGPAGYEAFF.

The chain recombines TRBV27 with TRBJ1-2, with 9 bases aligning to TRBD1. J gave up 8 bases and V 5 bases, and 12 bases lay outside the gene matches. Germline assignment: CDR1 MNHEY and CDR2 SMNVEV (reference sequence). This CDR3 has 15 residues. CDR3 in DNA: TGTGCCAGCAGTCCCCAAGGACAGGGGCTCTTCGGCTACACCTTC. This gives the protein CASSPQGQGLFGYTF.

V is TRBV24-1 and J is TRBJ2-1, with D possibly matching TRBD1 (5 bases). This CDR3 is 15 amino acids long. Germline CDR1 reads KGHDR; CDR2 reads SFDVKD. Trimming took off 5 bases at V and 0 bases at J, with 10 bases between the two ends. For the CDR3, the DNA is TGTGCCACCAGTGGGCGAGACAGCTCCTACAATGAGCAGTTCTTC. Translated: CATSGRDSSYNEQFF.

The gene calls are TRBV7-6 and TRBJ2-1; no reliable D call. Looked up from germline, CDR1 is SGHVS and CDR2 is FNYEAQ. With 5 bases removed from V and 5 bases from J, the gap between germline ends came to 4 bases. This CDR3 is built from 11 residues. The CDR3 is CASSLNNEQFF. The CDR3 DNA sequence: TGTGCCAGCAGCCTTAACAATGAGCAGTTCTTC.

CDR3 coding DNA: TGCGCCAGCAGCCGGCGTTCGGATCAGGTAGCCAAAAACATTCAGTACTTC. This translates into CASSRRSDQVAKNIQYF. The rearrangement uses TRBV5-1 and TRBJ2-4, with D hard to call. Trimming took 4 bases from V and 0 from J, leaving 17 bases between them. Germline V gives CDR1 SGHRS, CDR2 YFSETQ. The CDR3 spans 17 residues. The full variable domain, with the rest looked up from reference TRBV5-1 and TRBJ2-4, is KAGVTQTPRYLIKTRGQQVTLSCSPISGHRSVSWYQQTPGQGLQFLFEYFSETQRNKGNFPGRFSGRQFSNSRSEMNVSTLELGDSALYLCASSRRSDQVAKNIQYFGAGTRLSVL.

The CDR3 nucleotides are TGTGCCAGCAGCTTAGTGAGCTACACCGGGGAGCTGTTTTTT. Its translation is CASSLVSYTGELFF. The V and J genes are TRBV7-8 and TRBJ2-2; D uncertain. Germline V lookup: CDR1 SGHVS, CDR2 FQNEAQ. There are 14 residues in the CDR3. The ends were cut back, 1 base at V and 3 bases at J, with 6 bases in the middle.

The chain uses TRBV5-8 and TRBJ2-2, with 8 positions matching TRBD2. The J segment lost 5 bases and the V segment lost 4 bases, leaving 10 bases of the junction unmatched. This CDR3 has 16 amino acids. Germline CDR1 SGHTS, CDR2 YDEGEE. This CDR3 is CASSHTLAGITGELFF. For the CDR3, the DNA is TGTGCCAGCAGCCACACATTAGCGGGGATAACCGGGGAGCTGTTTTTT.

This rearrangement joins TRBV5-1 to TRBJ1-3; 7 bases agree with TRBD1. CDR3 size: 17 residues. Germline CDR1 SGHRS, CDR2 YFSETQ. The J segment lost 0 bases and the V segment lost 2 bases, leaving 8 bases of the junction unmatched. DNA of the CDR3: TGCGCCAGCAGCTTTATACCGGGACAGAACTCTGGAAACACCATATATTTT. This gives the protein CASSFIPGQNSGNTIYF.

CDR3 sequence: CASISTGGERGYTF. The DNA for the CDR3 is TGTGCCAGCATATCGACAGGGGGAGAGCGTGGCTACACCTTC. J is TRBJ1-2 and V is TRBV27; TRBD1 agrees at 9 bases. This CDR3 region has 14 residues. Per germline, CDR1 MNHEY and CDR2 SMNVEV (reference sequence). J was trimmed by 7 bases and V by 7 bases; bases with no gene match: 10.

This clone was seen once. The gene calls are TRBV5-1 and TRBJ2-5, with D possibly matching TRBD2 (5 bases). The length of the CDR3 is 13 residues. Trimming pared 3 bases from V and 5 bases from J, leaving 11 bases between. In germline, CDR1 is SGHRS, CDR2 YFSETQ. The CDR3 DNA reads as TGCGCCAGCAGCTGGAGTACGGGGGAGACCCAGTACTTC. It yields the protein CASSWSTGETQYF.

The CDR3 sequence is CAISVGPEEGDTQYF. In nucleotides, the CDR3 is TGTGCCATCAGTGTGGGGCCAGAGGAGGGGGATACGCAGTATTTT. The gene calls are TRBV10-3 and TRBJ2-3; a possible D gene is TRBD2 (6 bases). The CDR3 is 15 amino acids. The V end was cut by 4 bases, the J end by 6 bases, with 17 bases between. The germline V gene encodes CDR1 ENHRY and CDR2 SYGVKD.

The rearrangement uses TRBV2 and TRBJ2-3; D possibly corresponds to TRBD1 (5 bases). V was pared by 2 bases and J by 2 bases, with 11 bases between. The germline gives CDR1 SNHLY, CDR2 FYNNEI. The CDR3 totals 15 residues. CDR3: CASSEQGQITDTQYF. CDR3 nucleotide sequence: TGTGCCAGCAGTGAACAGGGTCAAATCACAGATACGCAGTATTTT. Full variable domain (missing parts from reference TRBV2 and TRBJ2-3): EPEVTQTPSHQVTQMGQEVILRCVPISNHLYFYWYRQILGQKVEFLVSFYNNEISEKSEIFDDQFSVERPDGSNFTLKIRSTKLEDSAMYFCASSEQGQITDTQYFGPGTRLTVL.

The chain uses TRBV19 and TRBJ1-1; D possibly corresponds to TRBD1 (6 bases). The CDR3 contains 15 residues. V lost 3 bases to trimming and J lost 5 bases, with 16 bases between them. Germline CDR1 is LNHDA and CDR2 is SQIVND (reference sequence). The CDR3 reads CASSMPTGLGTEAFF. The CDR3 DNA is TGTGCCAGTAGTATGCCGACAGGCCTGGGTACTGAAGCTTTCTTT.

This chain links TRBV6-5 with TRBJ2-2; 11 positions agree with TRBD2. CDR1 is MNHEY and CDR2 is SVGAGI in the germline V gene. There are 16 residues in the CDR3. With 6 bases clipped from V and 4 bases from J, the junction kept 7 bases outside the gene matches. The CDR3 is CASRYAGLAATGELFF. The CDR3 coding sequence is TGTGCCAGCAGGTACGCGGGACTAGCGGCCACCGGGGAGCTGTTTTTT.

This clone was seen just once. The chain uses TRBV30 and TRBJ1-1; 7 bases are a match to TRBD1. In germline, CDR1 is GTSNPN, CDR2 SVGIG (reference sequence). This CDR3 has 13 amino acids. The junction had 7 bases not matched to a gene; V was cut back by 5 bases and J by 4 bases. The DNA for the CDR3 is TGTGCCTGGCGACCACAGGGGAGCACTGAAGCTTTCTTT. Translating it yields CAWRPQGSTEAFF.

This rearrangement joins TRBV6-5 to TRBJ1-3, with 7 bases identical to TRBD1. Per the germline V gene, CDR1 is MNHEY and CDR2 is SVGAGI. The CDR3 length is 15 residues. Trimming at V came to 9 bases and at J to 2 bases, leaving 10 bases not matched to a gene. CDR3 sequence reads: CASATYDRAGNTIYF. The CDR3 nucleotides read TGTGCCAGTGCTACTTATGACAGGGCTGGAAACACCATATATTTT.

The chain links TRBV3-1 (or the pseudogene TRBV3-2) to TRBJ2-1; 11 bases map to TRBD2. The germline V gene has CDR1 LGHDT and CDR2 YNNKEL (reference sequence). Unmatched junction bases numbered 7, after V lost 3 bases and J lost 0 bases. The CDR3 runs 18 residues. The CDR3 sequence: CASSHTSGGSRSYNEQFF. The CDR3, as DNA: TGTGCCAGCAGCCATACTAGCGGGGGTTCTCGCTCCTACAATGAGCAGTTCTTC.

This clone has only a few counts. This chain links TRBV4-1 with TRBJ2-7; 8 bases are shared with TRBD2. The ends lost 0 bases at V and 0 bases at J; junction bases unmatched: 7. In germline, CDR1 is MGHRA, CDR2 YSYEKL. The CDR3 covers 17 residues. CDR3 DNA sequence: TGCGCCAGCAGCCAAGATCCTGGACTAGCTGCCTCCTACGAGCAGTACTTC. Amino acids: CASSQDPGLAASYEQYF.

The V call is TRBV6-2 or TRBV6-3, the J call TRBJ1-5; D is ambiguous. The CDR3 runs to 16 residues. Germline-derived CDR1 and CDR2 are MNHEY and SVGEGT. Trimming pared 0 bases from V and 0 bases from J, leaving 9 bases between. The CDR3 sequence is CASSYSNADSNQPQHF. CDR3 DNA sequence: TGTGCCAGCAGTTACTCGAACGCAGATAGCAATCAGCCCCAGCATTTT.

Points on this clone: The same CDR3 is also encoded by other DNA sequences in this sample. This chain joins TRBV7-2 and TRBJ1-5; D possibly corresponds to TRBD1 (6 bases). Trimming removed 5 bases from V and 4 bases from J, with 15 bases in between. Germline V gene sequence: CDR1 SGHTA, CDR2 FQGNSA. The CDR3 loop spans 15 amino acids. The CDR3 nucleotides read TGTGCCAGCAGCCTCGGACAGACCTGGAATCAGCCCCAGCATTTT. As protein: CASSLGQTWNQPQHF.

This clone appeared a few times. This sequence joins TRBV14 and TRBJ2-1; 9 bases line up with TRBD2. The V gene's germline CDR1 is SGHDN and CDR2 FVKESK. This CDR3 region has 16 residues. V dropped 0 bases and J dropped 9; count of bases not matched to a gene: 9. CDR3 sequence reads: CASSQDGREGLGEQFF. The CDR3 DNA sequence: TGTGCCAGCAGCCAAGACGGGCGGGAGGGCCTCGGTGAGCAGTTCTTC.